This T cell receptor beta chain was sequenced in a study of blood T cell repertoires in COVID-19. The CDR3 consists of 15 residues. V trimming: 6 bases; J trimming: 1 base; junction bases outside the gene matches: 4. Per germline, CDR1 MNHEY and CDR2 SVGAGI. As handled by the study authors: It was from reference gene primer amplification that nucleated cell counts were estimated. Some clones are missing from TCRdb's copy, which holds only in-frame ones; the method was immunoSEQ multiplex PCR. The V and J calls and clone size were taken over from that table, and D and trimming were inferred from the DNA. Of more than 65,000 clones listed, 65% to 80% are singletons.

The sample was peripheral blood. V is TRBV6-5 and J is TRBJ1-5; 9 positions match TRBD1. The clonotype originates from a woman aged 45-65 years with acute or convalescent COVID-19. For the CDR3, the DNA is TGTGCCAGCAGCGGGACAGGGCAGAGCAATCAGCCCCAGCATTTT. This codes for CASSGTGQSNQPQHF.